This TCR beta chain was identified during a study of T cell responses to AZD1222 COVID-19 vaccine. Broader study findings: Baseline seropositivity characterized only six AZD1222 recipients. Sampled repertoires all dated from after the peak T cell response. Donors were mostly white British, more females; clonal diversity possibly underestimated.

TCRdb's table, derived via immunoSEQ multiplex PCR, lists solely in-frame clones and lacks some. The table lists roughly 150,000 clones, more than 90% of them singletons. Trimming took off 6 bases at V and 4 bases at J, with 12 bases between the two ends. CDR3 length: 13 amino acids. CDR1 and CDR2 from the germline V gene are MNHEY and SVGAGI. This clone was recorded only once. Antigen specificity is unknown. Source: peripheral blood, taken 28 days after the second AZD1222 dose. The clonotype originates from an adult who received the AZD1222 COVID-19 vaccine. This sequence joins TRBV6-5 and TRBJ1-2; D may be TRBD1 (5 bases). CDR3 protein: CASRRQTPYGYTF. The CDR3 region has the DNA TGTGCCAGCAGGAGACAGACGCCCTATGGCTACACCTTC.